The T cell receptor (beta chain) under discussion was sequenced for a study of OX40 agonist ivuxolimab in advanced cancers. Concerning the study at large: Ivuxolimab was an agonistic, fully human IgG2 monoclonal antibody directed against OX40 (CD134), a costimulatory receptor. Intravenous ivuxolimab was administered to patients every 2 weeks at six dose levels: 0.01, 0.1, 0.3, 1.5, 3 and 10 mg/kg. Among the 52 dose-escalation patients, around 19 had hepatocellular carcinoma, roughly 15 melanoma, 9 renal cell carcinoma and 9 head and neck cancer. A male proportion of around 83% and a mean age of roughly 58 years, ranging from about 20 to 85, were recorded for the dose-escalation cohort. Prior anti-PD-1, anti-PD-L1 or anti-CTLA-4 therapy was permitted, and 35% to 40% of dose-escalation patients had received checkpoint inhibitors. Three dose-escalation patients achieved partial responses, one with hepatocellular carcinoma and two with cutaneous melanoma. Peripheral TCRbeta sequencing aimed to test whether ivuxolimab altered TCR sequence diversity and caused clonal T-cell expansion. The paper describes the monotherapy dose-escalation part (N = 52 patients) of the phase I trial of ivuxolimab. The full study reports these points: Low levels of normalized T-cell clonal expansion were also seen in some nonresponding patients. After ivuxolimab, expanded clones were on average more numerous among CD8+ T cells than among CD4+ T cells. The antigen specificity of the clonally expanded peripheral T cells was not determined. In the 0.1-3.0 mg/kg groups, partial responders were among the patients with the lowest normalized peripheral clonal expansion, particularly in CD8+ T cells. At doses of 0.1 to 3.0 mg/kg, clonal expansion of both CD4+ and CD8+ blood T cells was observed from baseline to week 6.

The trial excluded patients who had a history of autoimmune disease or who were on systemic immunosuppression. Peripheral blood for TCR sequencing was drawn from every dose cohort at baseline, at cycle 4 day 1 and at cycle 7 day 1. The samples were taken from a phase I, first-in-human, multicenter, open-label dose-escalation trial of ivuxolimab. The trial enrolled adults with locally advanced or metastatic head and neck squamous cell, hepatocellular, melanoma or renal cell carcinoma. Before TCR sequencing, CD4+ T cells and CD8+ T cells from peripheral blood were sorted into separate populations. There are 13 amino acids in the CDR3, from cysteine to phenylalanine inclusive. The kept DNA is CDR3 alone, 39 bases in frame from the first base. The germline V gene (reference sequence) sets CDR1 to LNHDA and CDR2 to SQIVND. The trim is 7 bases for V and 2 bases for J, with a gap of 11 bases between the germline ends.

To sequence the TCRbeta CDR3 region, genomic DNA was isolated from the sorted cells. The immunoSEQ Assay was used to sequence the TCRbeta CDR3 regions. Entries here come from immuneACCESS through TCRdb and include only in-frame sequences with V and J called. Some clones fail to appear in such tables; in the studies checked, an unresolved V gene covers under half of the shortfall, and the cause of the remainder is unknown. The sample table contains over 75,000 clones; only one count was recorded for about 89% of them. Of the sample, approximately 0.41% is held by the ten largest clones. In the case of this clone: No cognate antigen has been identified for it. No base quality information exists; no much larger clone differs at one position.

The sequences come from CD4+ or CD8+ T cells sorted from blood, collected in a trial of the OX40 agonist ivuxolimab. The sequence was obtained from an adult with an advanced solid tumor such as melanoma, head and neck, liver or kidney cancer. Rearrangement joined TRBV19 to TRBJ1-1; possibly the D gene is TRBD1, per 5 matching bases. This receptor carries the CDR3 CASKGHSNTEAFF. The sequenced DNA is TGTGCCAGTAAAGGACACAGCAACACTGAAGCTTTCTTT.